The clone carrying this TCR beta chain ranks as medium-sized. This sample was taken from a study of spatial heterogeneity in lung cancer. TCRdb itself ran the 5' RACE reads through MiXCR, one entry per CDR3 protein. The sample includes around 10,000 distinct CDR3 sequences, less than 5% of them seen just once. As for time point: sample taken at primary tumor resection. Tumor, nontumor lung or frozen PBMC supplied whole RNA, sequenced without sorting. Trimming removed 2 bases from V and 4 bases from J; junction bases left unmatched: 6. From germline, CDR1 is GTSNPN and CDR2 SVGIG (reference sequence). This CDR3 contains 15 residues.

The sequence was obtained from a male donor with early-stage non-small cell lung cancer. Material: normal lung tissue next to the tumor, obtained at surgery. This chain joins TRBV30 and TRBJ2-3; 10 bases match TRBD2. The CDR3, as DNA: TGTGCCTGGAGTCCCGGGACTAGCGCGGCAGATACGCAGTATTTT. Protein product: CAWSPGTSAADTQYF.